This T cell receptor beta chain originates from a study of beta chain features in type 1 diabetes (dated by TCRdb to the late 2010s). Context from the whole study: Mean age, gender distribution, total cell number and subset yield did not differ between patients and healthy donors. A total of about 99,000,000 sorted cells were examined across all samples, and RNA yield correlated strongly with the number of cells per subset. The study compared the TCRB repertoires of sorted circulating CD4+ T cell subsets in recently diagnosed type 1 diabetes patients with those in matched healthy donors. Whereas all 30 or so donors provided naive and central memory subsets, regulatory and stem cell-like memory subsets were isolated from just 8 patients and about eight healthy donors.

All of the isolated RNA was reverse transcribed with the High Capacity cDNA Reverse Transcription Kit, so expressed TCRB transcripts were sequenced. Deep immunoSEQ sequencing was applied to naive, central memory and regulatory T cell samples, giving an average of roughly 3.5 million total reads per sample. Sorted cells were lysed in RLT buffer, and RNA was extracted using DNase-treated RNeasy Micro or Mini kits according to cell number. Each cell subset was processed separately to prevent cross-contamination, with patient and healthy donor samples processed together. Using the immunoSEQ multiplex PCR, TCRB sequences were amplified from cDNA into 87-bp fragments spanning the CDR3 region. The amplicons were sequenced using the Illumina HiSeq platform. As for the authors' bioinformatics: PCR bias was corrected computationally using synthetic template baselines, and reads within Hamming distance 2 were collapsed, with unmergeable singletons discarded. Reads were aligned against IMGT to assign V, D and J genes, CDR3 length and insertions or deletions at six rearrangement sites. Within each subset, clonotype counts were normalized to sorted cell number, after which true diversity and Gini coefficients were computed with the tcR R package. The overlap coefficient, calculated on TCRB nucleotide sequences, was used to measure repertoire sharing. The immuneACCESS repertoire file appears here via TCRdb, limited to in-frame rearrangements. These files lack a portion of the clones; in checked studies, under half of the deficit traces to unresolved V genes, and the cause of the others is not known. The V and J calls and clone size were taken over from that table, and D and trimming were inferred from the DNA. The sample contains 150,000 to 190,000 clones, approximately 10% of them found a single time. In total, the top ten clones hold around 0.48% of the sample.

From each donor, a single peripheral blood sample of approximately 120 mL on average was drawn into heparinised tubes. Using a panel that included CD45RO, CCR7, CD25, CD127, CD95 and CD27, naive, central memory, regulatory and stem cell-like memory CD4+ T cells were sorted on a BD FACSAria II. All sorted populations exceeded 95% purity. Right away, PBMCs were isolated by Lymphoprep density gradient centrifugation and were stained directly, with no culture step. Samples were stained and sorted in pairs, with one healthy donor and one patient per experiment, so that batch effects were minimized. The CDR3 goes from the cysteine to the phenylalanine over 15 residues. The read is trimmed to its CDR3 DNA, 45 bases read in frame from base 1. From the germline V gene, CDR1 is SGHTA and CDR2 is FQGNSA. Germline trimming: 3 bases from V, 2 bases from J; junction bases outside gene matches: 7. As for this clone: The target of this receptor is not known. Base quality data are lacking; no much larger clone is found one base away.

Broader findings and caveats from the paper: A moderate but significant shortening of TCRB CDR3 length was observed in type 1 diabetes patients in all four CD4+ subsets. Shorter templates might have been favored by PCR, but patient and control samples were amplified and corrected together, so both groups would have been affected equally by any skew. Naive, central memory and regulatory TCRB repertoires appeared to be more alike among patients than among healthy donors. HLA sub-analyses involved small numbers of individuals, so any influence of HLA type on TCRB rearrangement remained unresolved. Fewer insertions and more nucleotide deletions at VDJ recombination sites were observed in patients with type 1 diabetes, implying thymic rearrangement abnormalities. Because cDNA was sequenced instead of genomic DNA, highly expressing activated cells could be over-represented, though the groups showed no difference in activation or CD3 levels.

This TCR derives from a man under 40 with type 1 diabetes. The V gene is TRBV7-2 and the J gene is TRBJ2-7; TRBD2 aligns with 7 central bases. Sample: central memory CD4+ T cells from blood. The DNA sequence is TGTGCCAGCAGCTTCGGGGGGACCGCTGCCTACGAGCAGTACTTC. The resulting protein is CASSFGGTAAYEQYF.